A single sample gave rise to the 12 T cell receptor beta chains below, sequenced in a study of beta chain features in type 1 diabetes. Every isolated RNA sample was fully reverse transcribed, so sequencing captured expressed TCRB transcripts. Assay used: immunoSEQ multiplex PCR; TCRdb lists only in-frame clones, some missing. Among about 240,000 clones, 25% to 35% were seen once, and the ten largest hold 4%. Sequenced sample: central memory CD4+ T cells from blood. The receptors shown here come from a man aged 25-45 years in good health.

V is TRBV19 and J is TRBJ2-3; perhaps D is TRBD1 or TRBD2 (5 bases each). The CDR3 loop spans 18 amino acids. Germline V gene lookup returns CDR1 LNHDA and CDR2 SQIVND (reference sequence). Trimming pared 7 bases from V and 6 bases from J, leaving 29 bases between. The CDR3 bases are TGTGCCAGTACCCGCGGAAGGGCTAGCTGGGACCAAGGTGATACGCAGTATTTT. It encodes CASTRGRASWDQGDTQYF.

The V and J genes are TRBV5-1 and TRBJ2-5; no clear D. CDR1 is SGHRS and CDR2 is YFSETQ in the germline V gene. CDR3 length: 13 amino acids. The V end was cut by 0 bases, the J end by 5 bases, with 8 bases between. The CDR3 DNA reads as TGCGCCAGCAGCTTGGCCGACGTCGAGACCCAGTACTTC. Amino acids: CASSLADVETQYF.

This clone turned up a few times. V is TRBV29-1 and J is TRBJ2-7; D may be TRBD2 (5 bases). Trimming stripped 2 bases from V and 2 bases from J, with 10 bases between. Germline V gene lookup returns CDR1 SQVTM and CDR2 ANQGSEA. This CDR3 is 13 amino acids long. This CDR3 reads CSVELLAPYEQYF. The CDR3, as DNA: TGCAGCGTTGAACTGTTAGCGCCCTACGAGCAGTACTTC.

Only a few counts were recorded for this clone. The J gene is TRBJ2-7, the V gene TRBV11-2, with TRBD2 matching 11 bases. CDR1 is SGHAT, CDR2 FQNNGV, per germline. CDR3 length: 14 amino acids. V gave up 3 bases and J gave up 7 bases; unmatched junction bases: 5. The CDR3 here is CASSFSGRAEEQYF. The CDR3 DNA follows: TGTGCCAGCAGCTTTAGCGGGAGGGCTGAGGAGCAGTACTTC.

This clone has a handful of counts. CDR3 amino acids: CASSQVERTSYNEQFF. The CDR3, as DNA: TGTGCCAGCAGCCAAGTCGAGCGGACAAGCTACAATGAGCAGTTCTTC. The chain employs TRBV14 and TRBJ2-1; D may correspond to TRBD1 or TRBD2 (5 bases each). Trimming removed 1 base at V and 3 bases at J, with 13 bases between. Germline assignment: CDR1 SGHDN and CDR2 FVKESK. This CDR3 spans 16 amino acids.

The chain has TRBV2 and TRBJ2-6; a possible D gene is TRBD1 (6 bases). Germline V gene sequence: CDR1 SNHLY, CDR2 FYNNEI. This CDR3 is built from 17 residues. Between the trimmed V and J ends, which lost 2 bases and 0 bases, there was a span of 11 bases. The CDR3 reads CASSEWGPLSGANVLTF. The DNA of the CDR3 is TGTGCCAGCAGTGAATGGGGGCCGCTCTCTGGGGCCAACGTCCTGACTTTC.

The V and J genes are TRBV5-1 and TRBJ2-1; 7 positions agree with TRBD1. J gave up 2 bases and V 0 bases, and 2 bases lay outside the gene matches. This CDR3 is built from 15 residues. Per the germline V gene, CDR1 is SGHRS and CDR2 is YFSETQ. CDR3 in amino acids: CASSLATGTYNEQFF. The CDR3 DNA is TGCGCCAGCAGCTTGGCGACAGGGACCTACAATGAGCAGTTCTTC.

The chain employs TRBV23-1 and TRBJ2-4; D not resolved. TRBV23-1 is marked as an open reading frame, function uncertain. V was trimmed by 4 bases and J by 0 bases, leaving 13 bases between them. There are 16 residues in the CDR3. CDR3 in DNA: TGCGCCAGCAGTCTTATTTCTAGTATAGCCAAAAACATTCAGTACTTC. It translates to CASSLISSIAKNIQYF.

The chain carries TRBV30 and TRBJ1-1, with 9 bases that match TRBD1. The CDR3 covers 17 residues. Looked up from germline, CDR1 is GTSNPN and CDR2 is SVGIG (reference sequence). V gave up 3 bases and J gave up 0 bases; unmatched junction bases: 11. CDR3 protein: CAWSRGTGINMNTEAFF. CDR3 sequence (DNA): TGTGCCTGGAGCCGAGGGACAGGGATAAACATGAACACTGAAGCTTTCTTT.

CDR3 DNA: TGTGCCAGCAGCCCGGGCGTGGATGAGTCACCCCTCCACTTT. Protein: CASSPGVDESPLHF. This rearrangement joins TRBV7-8 to TRBJ1-6; D is unclear. Germline V CDR1 and CDR2: SGHVS, FQNEAQ. The CDR3 is 14 residues long. Trimming took 5 bases from V and 10 from J, leaving 15 bases between them. The entire variable domain, with the rest obtained from reference TRBV7-8 and TRBJ1-6, is as follows: GAGVSQSPRYKVAKRGQDVALRCDPISGHVSLFWYQQALGQGPEFLTYFQNEAQLDKSGLPSDRFFAERPEGSVSTLKIQRTQQEDSAVYLCASSPGVDESPLHFGNGTRLTVT.

The rearrangement uses TRBV11-3 and TRBJ2-3; 8 bases are a match to TRBD1. This CDR3 comprises 15 residues. The V and J ends lost 5 bases and 5 bases, in that order; junction bases with no gene match: 9. Germline values: CDR1 SGHNT, CDR2 YENEEA. The CDR3, as DNA: TGTGCCAGCAGCGCCCGGACAGGGAAGCAAGATACGCAGTATTTT. This gives the protein CASSARTGKQDTQYF.

This sequence joins TRBV6-5 and TRBJ1-5, with D maybe TRBD1 (6 bases). Trimming took off 6 bases at V and 2 bases at J, with 11 bases between the two ends. The CDR3 extends over 14 amino acids. CDR1 and CDR2 (germline): MNHEY, SVGAGI. The CDR3 nucleotides are TGTGCCAGCAGCCACAGGGAGGGCAATCAGCCCCAGCATTTT. Translating it yields CASSHREGNQPQHF.